The rows below give T cell receptor beta chains drawn from one sample of a study of identical twins. A single record per CDR3 protein comes from TCRdb applying MiXCR to the 5' RACE reads. Of 350,000 to 600,000 distinct CDR3 sequences listed, 12% to 15% are singletons. The sample was also reused in another study, on yellow fever vaccine responses in identical twins.

Source material: CD4+ T cells sorted from blood. The receptors were gathered from a woman aged 18-30 years in good health. The CDR3 runs from the conserved cysteine through the conserved F or W. Clone sizes are given selectively: once, few, many, or a class where the clone is expanded.

cdr3_length j_call v_call clone_size cdr3_aa
15 TRBJ2-1 TRBV24-1 . CATSDLAGGQNEQFF
14 TRBJ2-5 TRBV5-1 few CASSYRGMGETQYF
15 TRBJ1-1 TRBV19 . CASSIEDRGNTEAFF
14 TRBJ2-3 TRBV27 few CASSLGEGLNTQYF
14 TRBJ1-4 TRBV6-5 few CASSYSLANEKLFF
14 TRBJ2-1 TRBV3-1 few CASSRNSGYNEQFF
13 TRBJ2-5 TRBV10-3 few CATLKTGQETQYF
15 TRBJ1-3 TRBV12-3/TRBV12-4 few CASRVTGKGGNTIYF
14 TRBJ2-1 TRBV13 . CASSYNSQDNEQFF
15 TRBJ2-1 TRBV2 many CASSEVAGDSNEQFF
15 TRBJ2-2 TRBV5-1 . CASSLGLSNTGELFF
15 TRBJ2-2 TRBV7-9 few CASSRDDFNTGELFF
14 TRBJ2-1 TRBV2 few CATTRPSSYNEQFF
16 TRBJ2-6 TRBV10-3 . CAISDGLNSGANVLTF